This entry lists 15 T cell receptor beta chains sequenced from one sample in a study of metastatic and nonmetastatic thyroid tumors (dated by TCRdb to 2019 to 2021). No patient had received any treatment before thyroid surgery. The library was prepared using PCR. The sequencer was an Illumina HiSeq 4000. In-frame beta chains were kept once TCRdb had trimmed the public reads at Q25 with fastp and called clones with MiXCR. Here the sample has about 40,000 clones; 9.5% to 12% occur a single time. Approximately 20% of the sample rests with the top ten. The sample taken for sequencing was blood. The receptors stem from a female donor with papillary thyroid cancer or a benign thyroid nodule (not recorded which). Some clones in this sample may be carry-over from other donors' samples.

At least ten counts were recorded for this clone. The chain employs TRBV7-3 and TRBJ2-3; TRBD2 might be the D (6 bases). From germline, CDR1 is SGHTA and CDR2 FQGTGA. Trimming left V 3 bases short and J 9 bases short, with 19 bases between. This CDR3 has 15 amino acids. The DNA for the CDR3 is TGTGCCAGCAGCTTGCAACGGGAGCTCCTTGGGACGCAGTATTTT. This translates into CASSLQRELLGTQYF.

In this sample, this clone turned up many times. V gene TRBV5-1 combines with J gene TRBJ1-1; possible D gene TRBD1, 5 bases. Germline CDR1 reads SGHRS; CDR2 reads YFSETQ. The CDR3 contains 14 residues. The V and J ends lost 4 bases and 1 base respectively, with 11 bases between them. CDR3 in amino acids: CASSLFGGNTEAFF. DNA of the CDR3: TGCGCCAGCAGCCTCTTTGGGGGGAACACTGAAGCTTTCTTT. The whole variable domain, filled in from reference TRBV5-1 and TRBJ1-1, reads KAGVTQTPRYLIKTRGQQVTLSCSPISGHRSVSWYQQTPGQGLQFLFEYFSETQRNKGNFPGRFSGRQFSNSRSEMNVSTLELGDSALYLCASSLFGGNTEAFFGQGTRLTVV.

This clone was seen more than once but under ten times. The V and J genes are TRBV6-5 and TRBJ2-7; D unresolved. The CDR3 covers 14 residues. The V end lost 4 bases, the J end lost 4 bases, and 14 bases lay between the germline ends. CDR1 and CDR2 from the germline V gene are MNHEY and SVGAGI. The CDR3 region is CASSSPPGKYEQYF. The CDR3 DNA sequence: TGTGCCAGCAGTTCTCCACCTGGGAAATACGAGCAGTACTTC.

The genes are TRBV5-1 and TRBJ2-7; D is perhaps TRBD2 (6 bases). Per germline, CDR1 SGHRS and CDR2 YFSETQ. The CDR3 extends over 14 amino acids. Trimming removed 0 bases from V and 0 bases from J, with 7 bases in between. The CDR3 sequence: CASSLAGVSYEQYF. In DNA form, the CDR3 reads TGCGCCAGCAGCTTGGCGGGAGTCTCCTACGAGCAGTACTTC.

This clone was detected many times. The chain employs TRBV30 and TRBJ1-4; 8 nucleotides line up with TRBD1. The CDR3 is made up of 13 amino acids. Per the germline V gene, CDR1 is GTSNPN and CDR2 is SVGIG (reference sequence). J was trimmed by 5 bases and V by 5 bases; bases with no gene match: 4. CDR3 DNA sequence: TGTGCCTGGGACAGGGGCGTAAATGAAAAACTGTTTTTT. The encoded protein is CAWDRGVNEKLFF.

This clone is labeled medium-sized. The chain links TRBV5-1 to TRBJ2-7, with 10 nucleotides matching TRBD2. Germline-derived CDR1 and CDR2 are SGHRS and YFSETQ. CDR3 length: 16 amino acids. V gave up 3 bases and J gave up 3 bases; unmatched junction bases: 9. Here the CDR3 DNA reads TGCGCCAGCAGCTGGACTCTAGCGGGAGAGGGCTACGAGCAGTACTTC. Translation gives CASSWTLAGEGYEQYF.

This clone was observed many times. The V and J genes are TRBV6-2 or TRBV6-3 and TRBJ1-5; D not certain. The V end was cut by 0 bases, the J end by 1 base, with 13 bases between. CDR1 MNHEY and CDR2 SVGEGT come from the germline V gene. The length of the CDR3 is 17 residues. This chain's CDR3 is CASSYSSLRQSNQPQHF. CDR3 nucleotides: TGTGCCAGCAGTTACTCGAGTCTTCGGCAGAGCAATCAGCCCCAGCATTTT.

In this sample, this clone turned up many times. The chain couples TRBV7-8 to TRBJ2-2; no clear D gene. The ends were cut back, 5 bases at V and 5 bases at J, with 6 bases in the middle. CDR1 is SGHVS, CDR2 FQNEAQ, per germline. The CDR3 loop spans 12 amino acids. The CDR3 reads CASSPITGELFF. For the CDR3, the DNA is TGTGCCAGCAGCCCTATTACCGGGGAGCTGTTTTTT.

There are many counts of this clone. V is TRBV18 and J is TRBJ2-3; 8 bases align to TRBD1. The CDR3 consists of 15 residues. Germline values: CDR1 KGHSH, CDR2 LQKENI. V was clipped by 3 bases and J by 0 bases; unmatched bases: 2. CDR3 DNA: TGTGCCAGCTCACCGGACAGGGCGAGCACAGATACGCAGTATTTT. This codes for CASSPDRASTDTQYF.

Turning to this clone: Mismatch with germline at one junction end may stem from a read error. This chain connects TRBV11-2 to TRBJ2-1; D may be TRBD1 (6 bases). The CDR3 runs to 13 residues. CDR1 SGHAT and CDR2 FQNNGV come from the germline V gene. The CDR3 nucleotides are TGTGCCAGCATCTTAGAGGCAGGGGATGAGCATTTCTTC. Amino acids: CASILEAGDEHFF.

This clone was counted ten times or more. The chain is built from TRBV13 and TRBJ1-1; unclear D gene. Germline-derived CDR1 and CDR2 are PRHDT and FYEKMQ (reference sequence). Trimming shortened V by 5 bases and J by 7 bases, and 14 bases separated the two germline ends. The CDR3 length is 13 residues. In nucleotides, the CDR3 is TGTGCCAGCAGCCTCTTTGGGGAAAGTGAAGCTTTCTTT. It codes for CASSLFGESEAFF. Together with reference TRBV13 and TRBJ1-1, the CDR3 gives the full variable domain: AAGVIQSPRHLIKEKRETATLKCYPIPRHDTVYWYQQGPGQDPQFLISFYEKMQSDKGSIPDRFSAQQFSDYHSELNMSSLELGDSALYFCASSLFGESEAFFGQGTRLTVV.

This clone was seen at least ten times. The V and J genes are TRBV7-9 and TRBJ1-2; D gene unclear. The CDR3 has 14 amino acids. Germline-derived CDR1 and CDR2 are SEHNR and FQNEAQ (reference sequence). The V and J ends lost 4 bases and 1 base respectively, with 10 bases between them. The CDR3 nucleotides are TGTGCCAGCAGCTCAGGACGCTTTAACTATGGCTACACCTTC. Translated, it gives CASSSGRFNYGYTF.

The chain employs TRBV24-1 and TRBJ2-7; TRBD1 matches at 11 bases. The germline V gene encodes CDR1 KGHDR and CDR2 SFDVKD. J lost 6 bases, V lost 3 bases, and 3 bases had no gene match. This CDR3 region has 14 residues. This CDR3 is CATSDPGTGGEQYF. CDR3 sequence (DNA): TGTGCCACCAGTGATCCCGGGACAGGGGGCGAGCAGTACTTC.

The chain carries TRBV5-1 and TRBJ2-3; 11 positions match TRBD2. J gave up 1 base and V 0 bases, and 1 base lay outside the gene matches. The CDR3 totals 16 residues. CDR1 and CDR2 from the germline V gene are SGHRS and YFSETQ. The CDR3 loop reads CASSLVTSGGTDTQYF. CDR3 sequence (DNA): TGCGCCAGCAGCTTGGTGACTAGCGGGGGCACAGATACGCAGTATTTT.

This clone appeared a few times. This chain connects TRBV12-3 or TRBV12-4 to TRBJ1-2; D is uncertain. V lost 2 bases and J lost 12, with 16 bases in between. This CDR3 is 13 amino acids long. The CDR3 protein is CASSLPPWVGHTF. The CDR3 region has the DNA TGTGCCAGCAGTTTACCCCCATGGGTAGGCCACACCTTC.